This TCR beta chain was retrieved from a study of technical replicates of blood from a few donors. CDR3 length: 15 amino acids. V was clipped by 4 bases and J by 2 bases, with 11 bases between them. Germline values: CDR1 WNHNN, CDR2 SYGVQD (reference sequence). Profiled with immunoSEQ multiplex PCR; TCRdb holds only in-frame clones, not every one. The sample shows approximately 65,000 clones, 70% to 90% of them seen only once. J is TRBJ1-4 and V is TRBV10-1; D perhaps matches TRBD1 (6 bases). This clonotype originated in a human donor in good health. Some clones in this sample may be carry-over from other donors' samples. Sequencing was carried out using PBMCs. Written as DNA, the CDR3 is TGCGCCAGCAGTGGGGGGCTGGAGACTAATGAAAAACTGTTTTTT. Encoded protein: CASSGGLETNEKLFF.